This T cell receptor beta chain was found in a study of T cell clones after liver transplantation. Study information: HCV positivity affected three of eight recipients; the rest lacked autoimmune or viral indications.

This clone was detected only a few times. The assay was immunoSEQ multiplex PCR, and TCRdb's table has in-frame clones only and misses some. The sample yields over 55,000 clones, 70% to 80% seen once. The CDR3 runs 14 residues. CDR1 is MNHEY and CDR2 is SMNVEV in the germline V gene (reference sequence). V was clipped by 5 bases and J by 3 bases, with 14 bases between them. This receptor was obtained from a human patient who received a liver transplant. Among the T cells, some may be from the graft donor. Specimen: CD4+ T cells from blood, collected at the approximately 15-month timepoint. This sequence joins TRBV27 and TRBJ2-7; maybe TRBD1 (5 bases). The CDR3 here is CASSLRGGYYEQYF. In DNA, the CDR3 is TGTGCCAGCAGTCTAAGGGGTGGATACTACGAGCAGTACTTC.